This T cell receptor (beta chain) appears in the sequencing data of a study of blood T cell repertoires in COVID-19. Study summary: T cells, B-cell-depleted T cells, or PBMCs provided the cDNA or gDNA that served as material.

Per germline, CDR1 WSHSY and CDR2 SAAADI. The CDR3 runs to 14 residues. V was pared by 6 bases and J by 6 bases, with 10 bases of the junction left unmatched. Ages ranged from about 18 to 89 years, with residence in about 23 US areas. Cohort assignment relied on participant-reported clinical history. Authors' methods: Reference gene primer amplification yielded estimated nucleated cell counts. Profiled with immunoSEQ multiplex PCR; TCRdb holds only in-frame clones, not every one. That table supplies the V and J calls and clone size; D and trimming were determined from the DNA. Altogether about 140,000 clones are present, 84% being singletons, with the ten largest covering around 5.5%.

The V call is TRBV10-2, the J call TRBJ1-1, with 7 bases matching TRBD1. The specimen sequenced was PBMCs or T cells enriched from blood (not recorded which). The clonotype comes from a man between 40 and 49 years old with acute COVID-19. The CDR3 reads CASSATGAVSEAFF. In nucleotides, the CDR3 is TGCGCCAGCAGCGCCACAGGGGCGGTCTCTGAAGCTTTCTTT.